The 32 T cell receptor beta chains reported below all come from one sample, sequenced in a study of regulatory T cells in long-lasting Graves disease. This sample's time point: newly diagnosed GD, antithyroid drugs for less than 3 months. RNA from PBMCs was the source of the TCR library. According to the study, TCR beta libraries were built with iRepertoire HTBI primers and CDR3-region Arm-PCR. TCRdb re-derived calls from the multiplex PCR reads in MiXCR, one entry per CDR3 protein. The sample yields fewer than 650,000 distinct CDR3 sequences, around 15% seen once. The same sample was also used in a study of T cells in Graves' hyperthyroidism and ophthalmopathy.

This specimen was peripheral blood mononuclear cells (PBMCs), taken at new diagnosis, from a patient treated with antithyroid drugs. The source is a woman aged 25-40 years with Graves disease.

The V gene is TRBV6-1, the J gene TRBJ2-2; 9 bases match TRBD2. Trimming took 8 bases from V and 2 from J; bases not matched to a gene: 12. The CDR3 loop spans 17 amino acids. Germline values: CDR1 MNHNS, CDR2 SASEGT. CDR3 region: CASLGGSGGINTGELFF. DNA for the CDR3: TGTGCCAGCCTAGGGGGTAGCGGGGGAATTAACACCGGGGAGCTGTTTTTT.

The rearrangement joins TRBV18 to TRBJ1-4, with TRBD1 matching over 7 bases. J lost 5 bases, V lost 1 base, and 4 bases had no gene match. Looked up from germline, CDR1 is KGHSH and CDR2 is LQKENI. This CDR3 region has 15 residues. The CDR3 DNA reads TGTGCCAGCTCACCACTAGGACAGGCGAATGAAAAACTGTTTTTT. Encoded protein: CASSPLGQANEKLFF.

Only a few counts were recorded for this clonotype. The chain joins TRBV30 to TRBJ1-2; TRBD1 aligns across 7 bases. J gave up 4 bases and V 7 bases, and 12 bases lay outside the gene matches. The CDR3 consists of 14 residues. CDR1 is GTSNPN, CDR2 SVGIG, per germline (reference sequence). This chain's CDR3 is CASPKGAVSYGYTF. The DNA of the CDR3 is TGTGCCTCACCGAAGGGGGCGGTTAGCTATGGCTACACCTTC.

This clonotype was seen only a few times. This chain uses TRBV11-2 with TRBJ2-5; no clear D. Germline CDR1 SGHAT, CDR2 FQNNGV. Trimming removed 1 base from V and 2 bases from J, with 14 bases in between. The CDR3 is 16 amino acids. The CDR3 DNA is TGTGCCAGCAGCTTAGGAGAAATAGCACCGCAAGAGACCCAGTACTTC. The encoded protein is CASSLGEIAPQETQYF.

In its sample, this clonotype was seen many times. The CDR3 nucleotides read TGTGCCAGCAGTTTGAAGGGCAGCCTCTATGGCTACACCTTC. The encoded protein is CASSLKGSLYGYTF. This sequence joins TRBV28 and TRBJ1-2; D remains ambiguous. There are 14 residues in the CDR3. Trimming removed 3 bases from V and 4 bases from J, with 12 bases in between. Germline V gene sequence: CDR1 MDHEN, CDR2 SYDVKM.

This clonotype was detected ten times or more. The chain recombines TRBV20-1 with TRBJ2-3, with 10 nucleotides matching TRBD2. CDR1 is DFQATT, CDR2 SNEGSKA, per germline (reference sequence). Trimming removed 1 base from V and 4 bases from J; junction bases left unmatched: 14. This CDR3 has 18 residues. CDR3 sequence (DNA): TGCAGTGCTAGAGGAGGGGGCCTAGCGGGAGTTAGGGCAGATACGCAGTATTTT. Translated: CSARGGGLAGVRADTQYF.

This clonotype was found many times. DNA of the CDR3: TGTGCCACCAGCCTACGGACAGGAAACACTGAAGCTTTCTTT. Protein product: CATSLRTGNTEAFF. V and J are TRBV15 and TRBJ1-1; 7 positions match TRBD1. The CDR3 extends over 14 amino acids. The trim removed 5 bases at V and 2 bases at J, leaving 5 bases unmatched. CDR1 and CDR2 from the germline V gene are LNHNV and YYDKDF (reference sequence). The full variable domain, with the rest looked up from reference TRBV15 and TRBJ1-1, is DAMVIQNPRYQVTQFGKPVTLSCSQTLNHNVMYWYQQKSSQAPKLLFHYYDKDFNNEADTPDNFQSRRPNTSFCFLDIRSPGLGDTAMYLCATSLRTGNTEAFFGQGTRLTVV.

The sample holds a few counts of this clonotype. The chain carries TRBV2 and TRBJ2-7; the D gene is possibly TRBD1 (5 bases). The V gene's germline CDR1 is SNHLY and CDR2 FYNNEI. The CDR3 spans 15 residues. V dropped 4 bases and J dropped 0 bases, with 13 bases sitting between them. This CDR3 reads CASSGDSQSSYEQYF. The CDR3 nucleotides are TGTGCCAGCAGTGGTGACAGCCAGAGCTCCTACGAGCAGTACTTC.

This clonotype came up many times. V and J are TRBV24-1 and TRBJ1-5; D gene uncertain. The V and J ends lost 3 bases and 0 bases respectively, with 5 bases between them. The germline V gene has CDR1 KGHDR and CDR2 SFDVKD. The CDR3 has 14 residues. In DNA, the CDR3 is TGTGCCACCAGTGATGAGTATAGCAATCAGCCCCAGCATTTT. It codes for CATSDEYSNQPQHF.

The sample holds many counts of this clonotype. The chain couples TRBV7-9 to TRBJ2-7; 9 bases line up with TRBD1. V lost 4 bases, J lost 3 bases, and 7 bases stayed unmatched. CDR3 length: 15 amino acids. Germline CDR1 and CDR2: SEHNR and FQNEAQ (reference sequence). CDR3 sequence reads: CASSSAGTGIYEQYF. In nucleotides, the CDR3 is TGTGCCAGCAGCTCCGCCGGGACAGGGATCTACGAGCAGTACTTC.

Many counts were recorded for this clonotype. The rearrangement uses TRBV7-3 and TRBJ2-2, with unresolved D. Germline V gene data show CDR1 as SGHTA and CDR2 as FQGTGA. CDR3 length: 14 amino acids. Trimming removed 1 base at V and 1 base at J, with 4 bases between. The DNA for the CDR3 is TGTGCCAGCAGCTTAAGAGGGAACACCGGGGAGCTGTTTTTT. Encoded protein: CASSLRGNTGELFF. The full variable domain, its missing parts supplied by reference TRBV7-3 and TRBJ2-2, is GAGVSQTPSNKVTEKGKYVELRCDPISGHTALYWYRQSLGQGPEFLIYFQGTGAADDSGLPNDRFFAVRPEGSVSTLKIQRTERGDSAVYLCASSLRGNTGELFFGEGSRLTVL.

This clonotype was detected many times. For the CDR3, the DNA is TGTGCCAGCAGTCCGGATCGACAGGGTAGCAATCAGCCCCAGCATTTT. Amino acid sequence: CASSPDRQGSNQPQHF. The V and J genes are TRBV28 and TRBJ1-5; 7 nucleotides agree with TRBD1. Germline trimming cut 5 bases from V and 0 bases from J; bases unmatched to any gene: 7. This CDR3 region has 16 residues. The V gene's germline CDR1 is MDHEN and CDR2 SYDVKM.

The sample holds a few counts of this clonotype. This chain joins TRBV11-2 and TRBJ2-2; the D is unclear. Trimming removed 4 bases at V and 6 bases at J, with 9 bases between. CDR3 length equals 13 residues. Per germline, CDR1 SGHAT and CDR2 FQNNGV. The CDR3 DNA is TGTGCCAGCAGCTCGTTTGGCGCCGGGGAGCTGTTTTTT. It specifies CASSSFGAGELFF.

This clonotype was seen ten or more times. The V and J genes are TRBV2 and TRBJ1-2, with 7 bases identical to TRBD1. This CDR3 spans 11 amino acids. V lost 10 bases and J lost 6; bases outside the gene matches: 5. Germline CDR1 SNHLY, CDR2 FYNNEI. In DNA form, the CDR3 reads TGTGCCACCAGGGACAGCCATGGCTACACCTTC. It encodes CATRDSHGYTF.

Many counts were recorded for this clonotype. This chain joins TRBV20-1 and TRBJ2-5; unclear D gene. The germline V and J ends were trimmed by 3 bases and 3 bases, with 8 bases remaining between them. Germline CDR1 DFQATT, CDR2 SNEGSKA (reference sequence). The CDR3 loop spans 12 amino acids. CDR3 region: CSARAVKETQYF. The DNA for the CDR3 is TGCAGTGCTAGGGCGGTTAAAGAGACCCAGTACTTC.

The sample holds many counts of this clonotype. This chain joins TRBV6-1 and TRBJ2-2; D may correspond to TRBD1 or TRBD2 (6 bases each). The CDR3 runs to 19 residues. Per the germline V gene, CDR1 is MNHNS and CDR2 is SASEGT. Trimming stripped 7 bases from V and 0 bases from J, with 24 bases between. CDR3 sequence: CASTPSGAYLTANTGELFF. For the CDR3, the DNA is TGTGCCAGCACCCCCTCGGGGGCTTATTTAACCGCGAACACCGGGGAGCTGTTTTTT.

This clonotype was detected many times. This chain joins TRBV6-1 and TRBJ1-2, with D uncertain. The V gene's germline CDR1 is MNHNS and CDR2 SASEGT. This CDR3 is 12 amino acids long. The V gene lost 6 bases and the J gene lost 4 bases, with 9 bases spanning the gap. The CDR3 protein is CASRVGLYGYTF. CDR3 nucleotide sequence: TGTGCCAGCAGGGTTGGGCTCTATGGCTACACCTTC.

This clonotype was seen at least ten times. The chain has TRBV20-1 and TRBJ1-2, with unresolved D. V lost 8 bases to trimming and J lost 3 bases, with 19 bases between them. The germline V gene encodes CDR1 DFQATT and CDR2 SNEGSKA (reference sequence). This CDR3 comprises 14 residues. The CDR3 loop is CSTESRVVDYGYTF. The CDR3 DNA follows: TGCAGTACCGAATCAAGGGTGGTGGACTATGGCTACACCTTC.

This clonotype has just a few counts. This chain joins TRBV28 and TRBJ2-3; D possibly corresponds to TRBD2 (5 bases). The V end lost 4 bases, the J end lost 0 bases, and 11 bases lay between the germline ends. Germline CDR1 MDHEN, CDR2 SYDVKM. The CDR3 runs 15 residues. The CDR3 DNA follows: TGTGCCAGCAGTTGGCAGGACTCTAGCACAGATACGCAGTATTTT. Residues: CASSWQDSSTDTQYF.

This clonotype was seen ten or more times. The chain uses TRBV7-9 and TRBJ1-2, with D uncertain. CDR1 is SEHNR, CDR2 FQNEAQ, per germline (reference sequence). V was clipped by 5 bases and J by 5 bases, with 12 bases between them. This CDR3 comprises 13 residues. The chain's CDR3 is CASSLDGAYGYTF. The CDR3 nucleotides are TGTGCCAGCAGCCTGGACGGAGCATATGGCTACACCTTC.

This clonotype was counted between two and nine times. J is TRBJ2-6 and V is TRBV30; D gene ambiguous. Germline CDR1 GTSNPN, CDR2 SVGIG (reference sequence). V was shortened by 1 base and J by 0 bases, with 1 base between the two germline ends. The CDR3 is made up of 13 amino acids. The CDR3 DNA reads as TGTGCCTGGAGTGACTCTGGGGCCAACGTCCTGACTTTC. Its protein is CAWSDSGANVLTF. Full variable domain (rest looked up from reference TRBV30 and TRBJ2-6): SQTIHQWPATLVQPVGSPLSLECTVEGTSNPNLYWYRQAAGRGLQLLFYSVGIGQISSEVPQNLSASRPQDRQFILSSKKLLLSDSGFYLCAWSDSGANVLTFGAGSRLTVL.

CDR3 bases: TGTGCCATCAGGGGGACTAGCGGGAAGTCCACCGGGGAGCTGTTTTTT. This sequence encodes CAIRGTSGKSTGELFF. This rearrangement joins TRBV10-3 to TRBJ2-2; 13 bases agree with TRBD2. With 6 bases clipped from V and 4 bases from J, the junction kept 5 bases outside the gene matches. The length of the CDR3 is 16 residues. Germline values: CDR1 ENHRY, CDR2 SYGVKD.

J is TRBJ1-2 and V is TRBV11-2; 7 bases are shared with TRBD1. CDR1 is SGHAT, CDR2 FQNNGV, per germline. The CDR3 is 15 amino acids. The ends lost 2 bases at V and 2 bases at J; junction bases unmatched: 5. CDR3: CASSLTGTVNYGYTF. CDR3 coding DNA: TGTGCCAGCAGCTTAACCGGGACAGTGAACTATGGCTACACCTTC.

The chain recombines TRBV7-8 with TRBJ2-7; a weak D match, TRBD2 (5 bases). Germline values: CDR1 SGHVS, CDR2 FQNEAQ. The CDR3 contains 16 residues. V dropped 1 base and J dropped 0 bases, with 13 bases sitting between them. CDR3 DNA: TGTGCCAGCAGCTTAGTGGGTAGCGCTGCCTCCTACGAGCAGTACTTC. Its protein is CASSLVGSAASYEQYF.

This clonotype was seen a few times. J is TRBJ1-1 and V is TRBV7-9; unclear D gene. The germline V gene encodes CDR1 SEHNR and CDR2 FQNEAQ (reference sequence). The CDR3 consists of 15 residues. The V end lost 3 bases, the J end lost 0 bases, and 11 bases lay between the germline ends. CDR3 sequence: CASSFHDGMNTEAFF. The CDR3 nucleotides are TGTGCCAGCAGCTTCCATGACGGGATGAACACTGAAGCTTTCTTT.

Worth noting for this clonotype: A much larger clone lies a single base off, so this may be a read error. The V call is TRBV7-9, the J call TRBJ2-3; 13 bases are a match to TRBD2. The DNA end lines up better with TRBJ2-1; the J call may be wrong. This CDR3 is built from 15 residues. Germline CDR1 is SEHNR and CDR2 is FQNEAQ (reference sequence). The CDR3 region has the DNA TGTGCCAGCAGCCCGTTACTAGCGGGAGGGGTGGAGCAGTTCTTC. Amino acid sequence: CASSPLLAGGVEQFF.

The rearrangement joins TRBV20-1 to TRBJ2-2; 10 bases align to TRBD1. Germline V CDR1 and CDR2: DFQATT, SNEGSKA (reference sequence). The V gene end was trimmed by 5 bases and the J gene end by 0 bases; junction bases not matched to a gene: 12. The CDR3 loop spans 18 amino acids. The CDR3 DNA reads TGCAGTGCTCCAGGACAGGGGGTCTATACGACGAACACCGGGGAGCTGTTTTTT. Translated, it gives CSAPGQGVYTTNTGELFF.

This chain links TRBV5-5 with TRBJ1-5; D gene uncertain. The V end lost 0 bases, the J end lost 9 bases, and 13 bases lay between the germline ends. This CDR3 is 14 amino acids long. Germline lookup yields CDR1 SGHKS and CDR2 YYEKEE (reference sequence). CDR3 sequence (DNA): TGTGCCAGCAGCTTGGGGCCAGAACCTGGGCCCCAGCATTTT. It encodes CASSLGPEPGPQHF.

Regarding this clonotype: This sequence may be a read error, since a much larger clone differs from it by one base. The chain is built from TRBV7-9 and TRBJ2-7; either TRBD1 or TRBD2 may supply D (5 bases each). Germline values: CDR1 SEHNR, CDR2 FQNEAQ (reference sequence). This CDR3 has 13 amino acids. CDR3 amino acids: CASNLSGTGEQYF. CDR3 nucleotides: TGTGCCAGCAACTTATCCGGGACCGGTGAGCAGTACTTC.

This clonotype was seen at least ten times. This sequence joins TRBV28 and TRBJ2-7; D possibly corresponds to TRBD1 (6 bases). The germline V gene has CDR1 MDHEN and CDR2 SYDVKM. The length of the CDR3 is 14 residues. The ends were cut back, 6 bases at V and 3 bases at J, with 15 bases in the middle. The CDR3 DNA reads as TGTGCCAGCAGACACCCTGGACAGCTCTACGAGCAGTACTTC. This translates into CASRHPGQLYEQYF.

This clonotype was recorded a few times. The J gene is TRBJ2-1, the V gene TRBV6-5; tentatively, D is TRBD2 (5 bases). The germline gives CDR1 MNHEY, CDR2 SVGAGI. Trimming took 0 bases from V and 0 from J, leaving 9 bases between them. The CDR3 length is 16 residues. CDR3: CASSYSAASSYNEQFF. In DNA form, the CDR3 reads TGTGCCAGCAGTTACTCAGCGGCAAGCTCCTACAATGAGCAGTTCTTC.

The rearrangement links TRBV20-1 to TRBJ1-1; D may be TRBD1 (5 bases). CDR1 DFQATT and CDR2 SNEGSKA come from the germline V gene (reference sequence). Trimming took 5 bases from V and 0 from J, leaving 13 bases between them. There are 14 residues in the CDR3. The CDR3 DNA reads TGCAGTGCTCCCCGGGGACGTGTGAACACTGAAGCTTTCTTT. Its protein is CSAPRGRVNTEAFF.